The 27 T cell receptor beta chains below were found in one sample sequenced in a study of blood T cell repertoires in COVID-19. Clones were read by immunoSEQ multiplex PCR, and TCRdb kept only the in-frame ones, dropping some. The sample holds 200,000 or so clones; 84% are singletons and the top ten take 8% to 11%. The sample consisted of peripheral blood. The receptor source for this set is an elderly woman with COVID-19, enrolled during active disease.

The gene calls are TRBV2 and TRBJ1-4, with D unresolved. Between the trimmed V and J ends, which lost 7 bases and 7 bases, there was a span of 16 bases. The CDR3 has 14 residues. CDR1 and CDR2 from the germline V gene are SNHLY and FYNNEI. CDR3 DNA: TGTGCCAGCAAGCTGGGGAGTAGGAGTGAAAAACTGTTTTTT. Translated, it gives CASKLGSRSEKLFF.

To note about this clone: An end of the junction differs from the germline gene, which may be a read error. The chain couples TRBV7-7 to TRBJ2-5; 9 positions agree with TRBD2. Germline CDR1 is SSHAT and CDR2 is FNYEAQ (reference sequence). CDR3 size: 18 residues. The CDR3 DNA is TGTGCTAGCAGCTTTACCATAGCGGGGGCCCAAAGCGGGGAGACCCAGTACTTC. As protein: CASSFTIAGAQSGETQYF.

This chain uses TRBV18 with TRBJ2-2, with 9 nucleotides matching TRBD1. V lost 3 bases, J lost 4 bases, and 3 bases stayed unmatched. The CDR3 contains 15 residues. CDR1 and CDR2 from the germline V gene are KGHSH and LQKENI. CDR3 sequence: CASSPGTGRTGELFF. The CDR3 nucleotides are TGTGCCAGCTCACCCGGGACAGGGCGCACCGGGGAGCTGTTTTTT.

V usage is TRBV11-2 and J usage is TRBJ1-1, with unresolved D. Germline CDR1 SGHAT, CDR2 FQNNGV. V was trimmed by 3 bases and J by 0 bases, leaving 11 bases between them. The CDR3 covers 15 residues. CDR3 bases: TGTGCCAGCAGCTTTGGGAGTGGGATGAACACTGAAGCTTTCTTT. Translating it yields CASSFGSGMNTEAFF.

The V and J genes are TRBV18 and TRBJ1-2; a weak D match, TRBD1 (5 bases). CDR1 KGHSH and CDR2 LQKENI come from the germline V gene. Trimming stripped 3 bases from V and 4 bases from J, with 9 bases between. CDR3 length: 13 amino acids. Here the CDR3 DNA reads TGTGCCAGCTCACCCAAAGACAGCTATGGCTACACCTTC. Translation: CASSPKDSYGYTF.

The chain links TRBV3-1 (or the pseudogene TRBV3-2) to TRBJ1-5, with TRBD1 matching over 7 bases. Germline lookup yields CDR1 LGHDT and CDR2 YNNKEL (reference sequence). The CDR3 is 16 amino acids. The V segment lost 3 bases and the J segment 7 bases; nucleotides outside the gene matches: 12. The CDR3 loop reads CASSHPTGALGQPQHF. The CDR3 bases are TGTGCCAGCAGCCACCCCACAGGGGCTTTAGGGCAGCCCCAGCATTTT.

The chain couples TRBV3-1 (or the pseudogene TRBV3-2) to TRBJ2-5; 7 nucleotides agree with TRBD1. J lost 2 bases, V lost 1 base, and 7 bases had no gene match. Per the germline V gene, CDR1 is LGHDT and CDR2 is YNNKEL (reference sequence). This CDR3 spans 16 amino acids. CDR3 coding DNA: TGTGCCAGCAGCCAAGGACCAGGGGGAGCACAAGAGACCCAGTACTTC. It is translated as CASSQGPGGAQETQYF.

The chain is built from TRBV5-1 and TRBJ2-3, with a possible D match to TRBD1 (6 bases). From germline, CDR1 is SGHRS and CDR2 YFSETQ. Trimming shortened V by 7 bases and J by 0 bases, and 9 bases separated the two germline ends. This CDR3 region has 13 residues. The CDR3 is CASGGPSTDTQYF. The CDR3 nucleotides are TGCGCCAGCGGGGGCCCTAGCACAGATACGCAGTATTTT.

The chain combines TRBV19 with TRBJ1-1; weak D call: TRBD1 (6 bases). Trimming took 9 bases from V and 2 from J, leaving 16 bases between them. There are 14 residues in the CDR3. The germline V gene encodes CDR1 LNHDA and CDR2 SQIVND (reference sequence). The CDR3 sequence is CASYRVGANTEAFF. In DNA, the CDR3 is TGTGCCAGCTACAGGGTGGGGGCAAACACTGAAGCTTTCTTT.

The chain links TRBV6-1 to TRBJ1-4; D not certain. The CDR3 length is 16 residues. V lost 2 bases and J 2 bases, leaving 12 bases between the germline ends. The germline V gene has CDR1 MNHNS and CDR2 SASEGT. The DNA for the CDR3 is TGTGCCAGCAGTGAATACGCGGGGTCGACTAATGAAAAACTGTTTTTT. Translating it yields CASSEYAGSTNEKLFF.

The chain employs TRBV18 and TRBJ2-1; D not certain. This CDR3 has 13 amino acids. Germline assignment: CDR1 KGHSH and CDR2 LQKENI. Trimming removed 3 bases from V and 5 bases from J, with 8 bases in between. The DNA for the CDR3 is TGTGCCAGCTCACCTACCCGGGACAATGAGCAGTTCTTC. Its protein is CASSPTRDNEQFF.

The table lists this clone with a few counts. The rearrangement links TRBV5-3 to TRBJ1-5; D gene unclear. TRBV5-3 falls under the ORF class, with uncertain function. The CDR3 length is 18 residues. Trimming left V 0 bases short and J 5 bases short, with 21 bases between. The CDR3 here is CARSLVTLSIALDQPQHF. The CDR3 coding sequence is TGTGCCAGAAGCTTGGTGACCCTTAGCATCGCCCTCGATCAGCCCCAGCATTTT.

The gene calls are TRBV19 and TRBJ2-1, with a possible D match to TRBD1 (5 bases). Deletions cut 9 bases from V and 9 bases from J, with 24 bases between. CDR3 length: 15 amino acids. Looked up from germline, CDR1 is LNHDA and CDR2 is SQIVND (reference sequence). The CDR3 spells CASRLIIAGMSEQFF. CDR3 coding DNA: TGTGCCAGCCGTCTCATCATAGCAGGGATGAGTGAGCAGTTCTTC.

This chain joins TRBV5-6 and TRBJ2-3, with TRBD2 matching over 10 bases. Germline CDR1 and CDR2: SGHDT and YYEEEE. This CDR3 is 16 amino acids long. Unmatched junction bases numbered 8, after V lost 1 base and J lost 6 bases. The CDR3 reads CASSLRRLAGVDTQYF. The CDR3 DNA reads as TGTGCCAGCAGCTTGAGGCGGCTAGCGGGGGTGGATACGCAGTATTTT.

The CDR3 spells CASSLWDRANQPQHF. The CDR3 DNA reads as TGTGCCAGCAGTTTATGGGACAGGGCCAATCAGCCCCAGCATTTT. V and J are TRBV28 and TRBJ1-5; 8 nucleotides line up with TRBD1. This CDR3 has 15 residues. The junction had 1 base not matched to a gene; V was cut back by 0 bases and J by 3 bases. The V gene's germline CDR1 is MDHEN and CDR2 SYDVKM.

The chain is built from TRBV16 and TRBJ2-2; 9 bases align to TRBD1. V gave up 7 bases and J gave up 4 bases; unmatched junction bases: 7. Germline V gives CDR1 KGHSY, CDR2 FQNENV. The CDR3 length is 15 residues. For the CDR3, the DNA is TGTGCCAGCACCCCGGGACAGGGATCCACCGGGGAGCTGTTTTTT. Residues: CASTPGQGSTGELFF.

The J gene is TRBJ2-4, the V gene TRBV4-2; 7 bases match TRBD1. V was clipped by 6 bases and J by 5 bases; unmatched bases: 25. This CDR3 comprises 20 residues. Germline assignment: CDR1 LGHNA and CDR2 YNFKEQ. CDR3 in amino acids: CASRTDSARFPGQKENIQYF. In DNA, the CDR3 is TGTGCCAGCAGGACTGACTCAGCGAGGTTCCCGGGACAGAAAGAAAACATTCAGTACTTC.

The chain links TRBV19 to TRBJ2-7; D is perhaps TRBD2 (6 bases). Trimming left V 5 bases short and J 3 bases short, with 20 bases between. Germline V gene data show CDR1 as LNHDA and CDR2 as SQIVND (reference sequence). The CDR3 has 16 amino acids. In DNA, the CDR3 is TGTGCCAGTAGTCTAACCCCAGCGGGTTCCAGCTACGAGCAGTACTTC. It yields the protein CASSLTPAGSSYEQYF.

The rearrangement uses TRBV5-1 and TRBJ2-5; no definite D call. This CDR3 spans 12 amino acids. V lost 0 bases and J 4 bases, leaving 4 bases between the germline ends. Germline CDR1 SGHRS, CDR2 YFSETQ. CDR3 amino acids: CASSLVRETQYF. The CDR3 bases are TGCGCCAGCAGCTTGGTGAGAGAGACCCAGTACTTC.

The chain recombines TRBV6-1 with TRBJ1-2, with D uncertain. In germline, CDR1 is MNHNS, CDR2 SASEGT. Trimming left V 1 base short and J 4 bases short, with 13 bases between. The CDR3 contains 15 residues. DNA of the CDR3: TGTGCCAGCAGTGAAGGGGCAGGTCAATTCTATGGCTACACCTTC. Translation gives CASSEGAGQFYGYTF.

This clone was counted only a few times. The V gene is TRBV30, the J gene TRBJ1-2; unclear D gene. CDR3 length equals 12 residues. V was cut by 5 bases and J by 4 bases, with 11 bases left in between. The germline V gene has CDR1 GTSNPN and CDR2 SVGIG (reference sequence). Written as DNA, the CDR3 is TGTGCCTGGGCTCACTCGTCCTATGGCTACACCTTC. It codes for CAWAHSSYGYTF. Together with reference TRBV30 and TRBJ1-2, the CDR3 gives the full variable domain: SQTIHQWPATLVQPVGSPLSLECTVEGTSNPNLYWYRQAAGRGLQLLFYSVGIGQISSEVPQNLSASRPQDRQFILSSKKLLLSDSGFYLCAWAHSSYGYTFGSGTRLTVV.

This CDR3 reads CASSIPGYGYTF. The CDR3 DNA is TGTGCCAGTAGTATACCAGGGTATGGCTACACCTTC. This chain uses TRBV19 with TRBJ1-2; D might be TRBD1 (5 bases). This CDR3 contains 12 residues. CDR1 and CDR2 from the germline V gene are LNHDA and SQIVND (reference sequence). V gave up 2 bases and J gave up 5 bases, with 6 bases separating them.

CDR3 amino acids: CASSSEGSNQPQHF. CDR3 DNA: TGTGCCAGCAGTTCGGAGGGAAGCAATCAGCCCCAGCATTTT. V usage is TRBV6-5 and J usage is TRBJ1-5, with D unclear. This CDR3 spans 14 amino acids. Per germline, CDR1 MNHEY and CDR2 SVGAGI. V gave up 4 bases and J gave up 1 base, with 8 bases separating them.

The genes are TRBV6-5 and TRBJ1-1; D is undetermined. The CDR3 is 13 amino acids. The germline V gene encodes CDR1 MNHEY and CDR2 SVGAGI. Trimming cost V 7 bases and J 0 bases, with 9 bases left between them. The chain's CDR3 is CASTRVMNTEAFF. Here the CDR3 DNA reads TGTGCCAGCACGAGAGTTATGAACACTGAAGCTTTCTTT.

V is TRBV7-3 and J is TRBJ2-1; possibly TRBD2 for D (5 bases). There are 13 residues in the CDR3. The V gene's germline CDR1 is SGHTA and CDR2 FQGTGA. The germline V and J ends were trimmed by 5 bases and 9 bases, with 14 bases remaining between them. The CDR3 nucleotides are TGTGCCAGCAGCCGACTATGGGCGACTGAGCAGTTCTTC. Its protein product is CASSRLWATEQFF.

The J gene is TRBJ1-2, the V gene TRBV5-4; 8 nucleotides agree with TRBD1. CDR1 SGHNT and CDR2 YYREEE come from the germline V gene (reference sequence). Losses at the gene ends were 4 bases for V and 1 base for J; bases not matched to a gene: 6. This CDR3 has 15 residues. The CDR3 coding sequence is TGTGCCAGCAGCGCCCCGACAGGGGTTAACTATGGCTACACCTTC. It translates to CASSAPTGVNYGYTF.

J is TRBJ1-2 and V is TRBV19, with D possibly being TRBD1 (6 bases). Deletions cut 7 bases from V and 2 bases from J, with 14 bases between. The CDR3 is made up of 14 amino acids. Germline CDR1 LNHDA, CDR2 SQIVND (reference sequence). The CDR3 bases are TGTGCCAGTACCCCACCCACAGGGAACTATGGCTACACCTTC. It encodes CASTPPTGNYGYTF. The variable domain in full, completed from reference TRBV19 and TRBJ1-2, reads DGGITQSPKYLFRKEGQNVTLSCEQNLNHDAMYWYRQDPGQGLRLIYYSQIVNDFQKGDIAEGYSVSREKKESFPLTVTSAQKNPTAFYLCASTPPTGNYGYTFGSGTRLTVV.